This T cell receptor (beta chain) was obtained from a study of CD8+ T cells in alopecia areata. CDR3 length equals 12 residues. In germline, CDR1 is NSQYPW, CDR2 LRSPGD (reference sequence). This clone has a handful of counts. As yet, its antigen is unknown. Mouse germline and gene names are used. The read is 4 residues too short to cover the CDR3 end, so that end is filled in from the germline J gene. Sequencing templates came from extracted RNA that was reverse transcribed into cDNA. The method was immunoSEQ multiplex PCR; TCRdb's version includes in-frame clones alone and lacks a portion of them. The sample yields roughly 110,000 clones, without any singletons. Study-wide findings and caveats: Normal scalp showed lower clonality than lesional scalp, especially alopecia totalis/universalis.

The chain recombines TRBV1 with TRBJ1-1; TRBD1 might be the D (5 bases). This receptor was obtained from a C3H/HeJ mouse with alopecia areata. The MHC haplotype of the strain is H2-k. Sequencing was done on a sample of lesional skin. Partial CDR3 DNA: TGCACCTGCAGTGGCAGGGATCCA. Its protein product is CTCSGRDP. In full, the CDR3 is CTCSGRDPEVFF. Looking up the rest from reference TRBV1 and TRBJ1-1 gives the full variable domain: VTLLEQNPRWRLVPRGQAVNLRCILKNSQYPWMSWYQQDLQKQLQWLFTLRSPGDKEVKSLPGADYLATRVTDTELRLQVANMSQGRTLYCTCSGRDPEVFFGKGTRLTVV.